These T cell receptor beta chains were read from a single sample in a study of identical twins. TCRdb redid the calling of the 5' RACE reads with MiXCR, one entry per CDR3 protein. Of a few hundred thousand distinct CDR3 sequences listed, about 24% were seen once; the top ten hold about 2.7%. In addition, the sample was reused for a study of T cells expressing NK-cell markers.

Source material: CD4+ T cells sorted from blood. Every receptor here comes from a woman under 30 in good health. CDR3s include the opening cysteine and the closing phenylalanine or tryptophan. Each record gives: clone size, D gene, J gene, V gene, CDR3 DNA, CDR3 protein. A D gene is named only where the DNA matches it firmly. Rows give clone size only sometimes, using once, few, many, or a class for an expanded clone.

few | TRBD2 | TRBJ2-3 | TRBV6-5 | TGTGCCAGCAGTTACTCGAGACTAGCAGACTACACAGATACGCAGTATTTT | CASSYSRLADYTDTQYF
. | . | TRBJ2-4 | TRBV15 | TGTGCCACCAGCAGCAAATTACACCGGGACACCAAAAACATTCAGTACTTC | CATSSKLHRDTKNIQYF
few | . | TRBJ1-2 | TRBV20-1 | TGCAGTGCTCGGCAACCGCGAGAATGGAACTATGGCTACACCTTC | CSARQPREWNYGYTF
. | . | TRBJ2-3 | TRBV15 | TGTGCCACCAGCAGCGGGGCCTTCACAGATACGCAGTATTTT | CATSSGAFTDTQYF
few | . | TRBJ2-1 | TRBV20-1 | TGCAGTGCTAGAGGCTCTAGCTTCCCTGAGCAGTTCTTC | CSARGSSFPEQFF
few | TRBD2 | TRBJ2-3 | TRBV7-6 | TGTGCCAGCAGCTTAGGACTAGCGGTAGATACGCAGTATTTT | CASSLGLAVDTQYF
few | . | TRBJ2-7 | TRBV20-1 | TGCAGTGCTAGAGATTATCTACACTACGAGCAGTACTTC | CSARDYLHYEQYF
. | TRBD2 | TRBJ2-1 | TRBV6-1 | TGTGCCAGCAGGAGGGGTCGACAAGCGGGAGGGCCCTTCGATGAGCAGTTCTTC | CASRRGRQAGGPFDEQFF
few | TRBD2 | TRBJ2-1 | TRBV29-1 | TGCAGCGTCGCCAATCTAGCGGGAGGGCTCAATGAGCAGTTCTTC | CSVANLAGGLNEQFF
. | . | TRBJ2-7 | TRBV20-1 | TGCAGTGCTAGTACGGGGGCTACTTACGAGCAGTACTTC | CSASTGATYEQYF
. | TRBD1 | TRBJ1-2 | TRBV5-1 | TGCGCCAGCAGTTCCGGGACAGGGGTCTTTGGCTACACCTTC | CASSSGTGVFGYTF
few | TRBD1 | TRBJ1-5 | TRBV27 | TGTGCCAGCTCGTTTGAGGGGGCGGGCAATCAGCCCCAGCATTTT | CASSFEGAGNQPQHF
. | TRBD2 | TRBJ2-1 | TRBV12-3/TRBV12-4 | TGTGCCAGCAGTTCCCGTACTAGCGGGGGGTACGGCGAGCAGTTCTTC | CASSSRTSGGYGEQFF
. | TRBD2 | TRBJ2-3 | TRBV27 | TGTGCCAGCAGTTCAACCGGGACTAGGTCAGCAGATACGCAGTATTTT | CASSSTGTRSADTQYF
. | . | TRBJ2-1 | TRBV20-1 | TGCAGTGCTAGAAAGGGCGGCGGAGACCACAATGAGCAGTTCTTC | CSARKGGGDHNEQFF
. | . | TRBJ2-5 | TRBV4-3 | TGCGCCAGCAGCCAAGAACTATTTCAAGAGACCCAGTACTTC | CASSQELFQETQYF
. | . | TRBJ2-1 | TRBV4-3 | TGCGCCAGCAGCCAAGATGTTACTCGAGGTGAGCAGTTCTTC | CASSQDVTRGEQFF
. | TRBD1 | TRBJ2-7 | TRBV20-1 | TGCAGTGCTAAGAACACCGAACCCGGGACAGGGACATGGGGTGGGTACGAGCAGTACTTC | CSAKNTEPGTGTWGGYEQYF
. | . | TRBJ2-5 | TRBV6-6 | TGTGCCAGCAATCGACAGAACCAAGAGACCCAGTACTTC | CASNRQNQETQYF
many | . | TRBJ1-3 | TRBV4-3 | TGCGCCAGCAGCCATCAGGCTTCGGGAAACACCATATATTTT | CASSHQASGNTIYF
few | . | TRBJ2-4 | TRBV7-2 | TGTGCCAGCAGCTTAGTAATGTCTCGGGGGAAGGCCATTCAGTACTTC | CASSLVMSRGKAIQYF
. | . | TRBJ1-2 | TRBV5-1 | TGCGCCAGCAGCTTGGGGGCAGGAGAAAATGGCTACACCTTC | CASSLGAGENGYTF
few | TRBD1 | TRBJ2-2 | TRBV6-2/TRBV6-3 | TGTGCCACCACGGGACAGGGTCGGTTGTTTTTT | CATTGQGRLFF
. | . | TRBJ2-1 | TRBV19 | TGTGCCAGTAGTATGCGCAGAGCCTACAATGAGCAGTTCTTC | CASSMRRAYNEQFF
many | . | TRBJ1-1 | TRBV7-9 | TGTGCCAGCAGCCCCCCCAGGGGACCGAACACTGAAGCTTTCTTT | CASSPPRGPNTEAFF
. | TRBD2 | TRBJ2-2 | TRBV20-1 | TGCAGTGCTAGAGATCGGCTAGCGGGAGTGGGGGAGCTGTTTTTT | CSARDRLAGVGELFF
few | . | TRBJ1-4 | TRBV29-1 | TGCAGCGTTGTGTCAAGTAATGAAAAACTGTTTTTT | CSVVSSNEKLFF
. | . | TRBJ1-1 | TRBV20-1 | TGCAGTGCTAAACAGTGGGGCCGGGGCACTGAAGCTTTCTTT | CSAKQWGRGTEAFF
. | . | TRBJ2-2 | TRBV4-3 | TGCGCCAGCAGCCAAGGGTGGGCCGACACCGGGGAGCTGTTTTTT | CASSQGWADTGELFF
. | TRBD2 | TRBJ2-5 | TRBV7-8 | TGTGCCAGCAGCTCCCGACGGACTAGCGGGGGCCAAGAGACCCAGTACTTC | CASSSRRTSGGQETQYF
many | TRBD2 | TRBJ2-1 | TRBV5-1 | TGCGCCAGCAGCTTCCCTAGCGGGAGGGCACAGGAGCAGTTCTTC | CASSFPSGRAQEQFF
. | . | TRBJ1-1 | TRBV18 | TGTGCCAGCTCACCAGGGATGGCTGAAGCTTTCTTT | CASSPGMAEAFF
. | . | TRBJ2-7 | TRBV6-1 | TGTGCCAGCAGAAGGGCCCTGGGGGGAAGAATCTTATACGAGCAGTACTTC | CASRRALGGRILYEQYF
. | TRBD1 | TRBJ2-7 | TRBV5-5 | TGTGCCAGCACCTTAGTTCCGACAGGGGCGTCCGAGCAGTACTTC | CASTLVPTGASEQYF
few | TRBD2 | TRBJ2-5 | TRBV20-1 | TGCAGTGCGTCGGGTAGCGGGAGGGCCGGGGAGACCCAGTACTTC | CSASGSGRAGETQYF
few | . | TRBJ1-2 | TRBV9 | TGTGCCAGCAGCCCCACGGGGCAGATCTATGGCTACACCTTC | CASSPTGQIYGYTF
. | TRBD1 | TRBJ1-1 | TRBV12-3/TRBV12-4 | TGTGCCAGCAACGAACAGGGGAGAAACACTGAAGCTTTCTTT | CASNEQGRNTEAFF
. | . | TRBJ1-2 | TRBV20-1 | TGCAGTGCTAGAGATTCTGCCGGAGGTGGCTATGGCTACACCTTC | CSARDSAGGGYGYTF
. | . | TRBJ2-2 | TRBV12-3/TRBV12-4 | TGTGCCAGTTTCTTGGGGGTTATCGGCACCGGGGAGCTGTTTTTT | CASFLGVIGTGELFF
. | TRBD1 | TRBJ2-7 | TRBV7-8 | TGTGCCAGCAGCTTCCGGGACAGGGGCCTTGAGCAGTACTTC | CASSFRDRGLEQYF
. | . | TRBJ2-7 | TRBV7-2 | TGTGCCAGCAGCTTAGGAATTGGCTACGAGCAGTACTTC | CASSLGIGYEQYF
. | . | TRBJ2-7 | TRBV15 | TGTGCCACCAGCAGAGATTCCTGGAGTAGCTACGAGCAGTACTTC | CATSRDSWSSYEQYF
. | . | TRBJ2-6 | TRBV6-5 | TGTGCCAGCAGTTACTCGAGGGGAGGAGCTGGGGCCAACGTCCTGACTTTC | CASSYSRGGAGANVLTF
. | . | TRBJ2-1 | TRBV7-3 | TGTGCCAGCAGCCTTAATCGGTTGGATGAGCAGTTCTTC | CASSLNRLDEQFF
. | TRBD2 | TRBJ2-5 | TRBV11-3 | TGTGCCAGCAGCTCCGGATCGGGAGGTGGAGAGACCCAGTACTTC | CASSSGSGGGETQYF
few | TRBD2 | TRBJ2-2 | TRBV20-1 | TGCAGTGCCAAACTAGCGGGGAACACCGGGGAGCTGTTTTTT | CSAKLAGNTGELFF
. | . | TRBJ2-1 | TRBV9 | TGTGCCAGCAGCGTAAGTTCAAGCGGGTGGTCTGAGCAGTTCTTC | CASSVSSSGWSEQFF
. | . | TRBJ1-5 | TRBV7-2 | TGTGCCAGCAGCATCCGTGCGGGCCAACAGCCCCAGCATTTT | CASSIRAGQQPQHF
many | . | TRBJ2-7 | TRBV12-3/TRBV12-4 | TGTGCCAGCAGTTTCTTCGACGAGCAGTACTTC | CASSFFDEQYF
. | TRBD1 | TRBJ2-5 | TRBV20-1 | TGCAGTGCTAGCACCGGACAGGTTAGGAAGACCCAGTACTTC | CSASTGQVRKTQYF
few | TRBD2 | TRBJ2-1 | TRBV20-1 | TGCAGGGGAATAGCGGGGTTATACAATGAGCAGTTCTTC | CRGIAGLYNEQFF
few | . | TRBJ1-1 | TRBV9 | TGTGCCAGCAGCGACAGGACCGAACGGATCCTGAACACTGAAGCTTTCTTT | CASSDRTERILNTEAFF
few | . | TRBJ2-4 | TRBV6-2/TRBV6-3 | TGTGCCAGCAGCGATCACCCAGCCAAAAACATTCAGTACTTC | CASSDHPAKNIQYF
few | . | TRBJ1-1 | TRBV7-3 | TGTGCCAGCAGCCCTCAGCTTGGCACTGAAGCTTTCTTT | CASSPQLGTEAFF
. | . | TRBJ1-2 | TRBV3-1 | TGTGCCAGCAGCTCGCTGGGCAGGGCCTATGGCTACACCTTC | CASSSLGRAYGYTF